Listed below are T cell receptor beta chains from one sample, sequenced in a study of cytomegalovirus exposure and HLA in healthy donors. Data came from immunoSEQ multiplex PCR; TCRdb stores just in-frame clones and leaves some out. This table has some 120,000 clones, 65% to 85% appearing once. The sample was PBMCs. The origin of the receptors is a woman in her forties in good health and CMV-seropositive. Both conserved end residues are part of each CDR3. Each record gives: CDR3 DNA, CDR3 protein, J gene, D gene, V gene, clone size. A D gene is named only where the DNA matches it firmly. Clone size is stated in some rows and not others, as once, few, many or a class when expanded.

cdr3_nt: TGTGCCAGCAGCCTCAGGACAGGGAATGAAGCTTTCTTT; cdr3_aa: CASSLRTGNEAFF; j_call: TRBJ1-1; d_call: TRBD1; v_call: TRBV5-4; clone_size: few
cdr3_nt: TGCGCCAGCAGGCCGGGTCTAAGCACAGATACGCAGTATTTT; cdr3_aa: CASRPGLSTDTQYF; j_call: TRBJ2-3; d_call: NA; v_call: TRBV4-3; clone_size: NA
cdr3_nt: TGCGCCAGCAGCTTGGCCGGGACAGGGTCTCCAGATACGCAGTATTTT; cdr3_aa: CASSLAGTGSPDTQYF; j_call: TRBJ2-3; d_call: TRBD1; v_call: TRBV5-1; clone_size: few
cdr3_nt: TGTGCCTGGAGTGCGTCGGGTTACACTGAAGCTTTCTTT; cdr3_aa: CAWSASGYTEAFF; j_call: TRBJ1-1; d_call: NA; v_call: TRBV30; clone_size: NA
cdr3_nt: TGTGCGGGGGGGGAGACACGGACTAACTATGGCTACACCTTC; cdr3_aa: CAGGETRTNYGYTF; j_call: TRBJ1-2; d_call: NA; v_call: TRBV30; clone_size: NA
cdr3_nt: TGTGCCAGCAGCTTAGGGGACAGTCACAATCAGCCCCAGCATTTT; cdr3_aa: CASSLGDSHNQPQHF; j_call: TRBJ1-5; d_call: TRBD1; v_call: TRBV11-2; clone_size: NA
cdr3_nt: TGTGCCAGCAGCCTGACAGGAAGGAGCACTGAAGCTTTCTTT; cdr3_aa: CASSLTGRSTEAFF; j_call: TRBJ1-1; d_call: NA; v_call: TRBV7-2; clone_size: NA
cdr3_nt: TGCAGCGTCCGAGGACCTAGCGGGATCAATGAGCAGTTCTTC; cdr3_aa: CSVRGPSGINEQFF; j_call: TRBJ2-1; d_call: TRBD2; v_call: TRBV29-1; clone_size: NA
cdr3_nt: TGTGCCAGCAGCTTTGATTCCGACAGGCACACAGATACGCAGTATTTT; cdr3_aa: CASSFDSDRHTDTQYF; j_call: TRBJ2-3; d_call: NA; v_call: TRBV11-1; clone_size: NA
cdr3_nt: TGTGCCGGCCGGGACAGGGCCCCCTACGAGCAGTACTTC; cdr3_aa: CAGRDRAPYEQYF; j_call: TRBJ2-7; d_call: TRBD1; v_call: TRBV2; clone_size: NA
cdr3_nt: TGTGCCAGCAGCTTAAACAGGGCCGAGACCCAGTACTTC; cdr3_aa: CASSLNRAETQYF; j_call: TRBJ2-5; d_call: NA; v_call: TRBV5-6; clone_size: NA
cdr3_nt: TGTGCCTGGAGTGTAGGGCAGGGGGCCGGCAATGAGCAGTTCTTC; cdr3_aa: CAWSVGQGAGNEQFF; j_call: TRBJ2-1; d_call: TRBD1; v_call: TRBV30; clone_size: NA
cdr3_nt: TGTGCCAGCAGTGATCATATGGGGGCTTTTAGCAATCAGCCCCAGCATTTT; cdr3_aa: CASSDHMGAFSNQPQHF; j_call: TRBJ1-5; d_call: NA; v_call: TRBV2; clone_size: once
cdr3_nt: TGTGCCAGCAGTTTAGGGCAGGGGCTATCACCCCTCCACTTT; cdr3_aa: CASSLGQGLSPLHF; j_call: TRBJ1-6; d_call: NA; v_call: TRBV27; clone_size: NA
cdr3_nt: TGCAGCGTTTGGGTCCGGGAGAGGGACTATGGCTACACCTTC; cdr3_aa: CSVWVRERDYGYTF; j_call: TRBJ1-2; d_call: NA; v_call: TRBV29-1; clone_size: NA
cdr3_nt: TGTGCCAGCAGCCGCAGGGACACCTACGAGCAGTACTTC; cdr3_aa: CASSRRDTYEQYF; j_call: TRBJ2-7; d_call: NA; v_call: TRBV5-4; clone_size: NA
cdr3_nt: TGTGCCAGCAGCCCCCGACTAGCGGGGGGTGAATCAGATACGCAGTATTTT; cdr3_aa: CASSPRLAGGESDTQYF; j_call: TRBJ2-3; d_call: TRBD2; v_call: TRBV9; clone_size: once
cdr3_nt: TGTGCCTGGGGGACTAGCGGGAGCTATGAGCAGTTCTTC; cdr3_aa: CAWGTSGSYEQFF; j_call: TRBJ2-1; d_call: TRBD2; v_call: TRBV30; clone_size: NA
cdr3_nt: TGTGCCAGCAGCCAGCAGGGTACCAACGATCAGCCCCAGCATTTT; cdr3_aa: CASSQQGTNDQPQHF; j_call: TRBJ1-5; d_call: NA; v_call: TRBV5-6; clone_size: NA
cdr3_nt: TGTGCCAGCAGTCTTAGAGACACCTATCAGCCCCAGCATTTT; cdr3_aa: CASSLRDTYQPQHF; j_call: TRBJ1-5; d_call: NA; v_call: TRBV27; clone_size: few
cdr3_nt: TGTGCCAGCAGTTCCAGGGGGCTGAGGCACAATGAGCAGTTCTTC; cdr3_aa: CASSSRGLRHNEQFF; j_call: TRBJ2-1; d_call: TRBD1; v_call: TRBV28; clone_size: NA
cdr3_nt: TGCAGCGTTGACTTTACAAAGCGGGGCCTCAGTGAGCAGTTCTTC; cdr3_aa: CSVDFTKRGLSEQFF; j_call: TRBJ2-1; d_call: TRBD2; v_call: TRBV29-1; clone_size: NA
cdr3_nt: TGTGCCAGCAGTTCCCGGCAGGCAGATACGCAGTATTTT; cdr3_aa: CASSSRQADTQYF; j_call: TRBJ2-3; d_call: NA; v_call: TRBV6-6; clone_size: NA
cdr3_nt: TGTGCCAGCCGCTGGGCTGCAACTAATGAAAAACTGTTTTTT; cdr3_aa: CASRWAATNEKLFF; j_call: TRBJ1-4; d_call: NA; v_call: TRBV2; clone_size: NA
cdr3_nt: TGTGCCAGCAGCTGGGGGACAGGGGAATCCTACGAGCAGTACTTC; cdr3_aa: CASSWGTGESYEQYF; j_call: TRBJ2-7; d_call: TRBD1; v_call: TRBV7-6; clone_size: NA
cdr3_nt: TGTGCCATCAGTGACCAAGGCGGGCAGATCAACATTCAGTACTTC; cdr3_aa: CAISDQGGQINIQYF; j_call: TRBJ2-4; d_call: NA; v_call: TRBV10-3; clone_size: few
cdr3_nt: TGTGCTAGTGGCCCCGGACAGGGTGGCTCCTACGAGCAGTACTTC; cdr3_aa: CASGPGQGGSYEQYF; j_call: TRBJ2-7; d_call: TRBD1; v_call: TRBV12-5; clone_size: NA
cdr3_nt: TGTGCCAGCAGTTCCGACGACAGGGAGCCCCTCACTGAAGCTTTCTTT; cdr3_aa: CASSSDDREPLTEAFF; j_call: TRBJ1-1; d_call: TRBD1; v_call: TRBV28; clone_size: NA
cdr3_nt: TGTGCCAGCCTGGATGACAGGGGTACAGACACTGAAGCTTTCTTT; cdr3_aa: CASLDDRGTDTEAFF; j_call: TRBJ1-1; d_call: TRBD1; v_call: TRBV6-1; clone_size: few
cdr3_nt: TGCAGCGTAACGGGACAGGGGAACACTGAAGCTTTCTTT; cdr3_aa: CSVTGQGNTEAFF; j_call: TRBJ1-1; d_call: TRBD1; v_call: TRBV29-1; clone_size: NA
cdr3_nt: TGTGCCAGAAGCTCGCGGGAGGGGGGACAGTATACCCTCCACTTT; cdr3_aa: CARSSREGGQYTLHF; j_call: TRBJ1-6; d_call: TRBD1; v_call: TRBV5-3; clone_size: once
cdr3_nt: TGTGCCAGCCGCCGGGTTTTGGATCAGCCCCAGCATTTT; cdr3_aa: CASRRVLDQPQHF; j_call: TRBJ1-5; d_call: NA; v_call: TRBV6-1; clone_size: NA
cdr3_nt: TGTGCCAGCAGCCTAGGACAGGGGTCCTACAATGAGCAGTTCTTC; cdr3_aa: CASSLGQGSYNEQFF; j_call: TRBJ2-1; d_call: TRBD1; v_call: TRBV7-9; clone_size: NA
cdr3_nt: TGTGCCATCAGCATTACTAGCGAACAAGAGACCCAGTACTTC; cdr3_aa: CAISITSEQETQYF; j_call: TRBJ2-5; d_call: TRBD2; v_call: TRBV10-3; clone_size: NA
cdr3_nt: TGCAGCGTTGGCGGGGGGGCAGGGGGCTGGGAGACCCAGTACTTC; cdr3_aa: CSVGGGAGGWETQYF; j_call: TRBJ2-5; d_call: NA; v_call: TRBV29-1; clone_size: NA
cdr3_nt: TGTGCCAGTAGTATAGAGGCCGGGGGGACCCCCCTCTACGAGCAGTACTTC; cdr3_aa: CASSIEAGGTPLYEQYF; j_call: TRBJ2-7; d_call: TRBD2; v_call: TRBV19; clone_size: NA
cdr3_nt: TGTGCCAGCAGCTTGGCCTGGCAGTCAAACACTGAAGCTTTCTTT; cdr3_aa: CASSLAWQSNTEAFF; j_call: TRBJ1-1; d_call: NA; v_call: TRBV5-5; clone_size: NA
cdr3_nt: TGTGCCAGCTCACGAAATGGGGGACAGTCTTTCTCCTACGAGCAGTACTTC; cdr3_aa: CASSRNGGQSFSYEQYF; j_call: TRBJ2-7; d_call: TRBD1; v_call: TRBV18; clone_size: NA
cdr3_nt: TGTGCCAGCTCACCACCAATCGGCAGCGCCCCGAACACTGAAGCTTTCTTT; cdr3_aa: CASSPPIGSAPNTEAFF; j_call: TRBJ1-1; d_call: NA; v_call: TRBV18; clone_size: NA
cdr3_nt: TGTGCCAGCAGTTTATTGAGCCAGGCAGGGAGCACAGATACGCAGTATTTT; cdr3_aa: CASSLLSQAGSTDTQYF; j_call: TRBJ2-3; d_call: NA; v_call: TRBV28; clone_size: NA
cdr3_nt: TGTGCCAGCAGCTTGGAATCAACAGGGGGTAAGGCAGATACGCAGTATTTT; cdr3_aa: CASSLESTGGKADTQYF; j_call: TRBJ2-3; d_call: TRBD1; v_call: TRBV5-6; clone_size: few
cdr3_nt: TGTGCCAGTAGTTTCCCTTTACCGGGCACTGAAGCTTTCTTT; cdr3_aa: CASSFPLPGTEAFF; j_call: TRBJ1-1; d_call: NA; v_call: TRBV19; clone_size: NA
cdr3_nt: TGTGCCAGCAGTAAGCGGGAATCCTACGAGCAGTACTTC; cdr3_aa: CASSKRESYEQYF; j_call: TRBJ2-7; d_call: TRBD2; v_call: TRBV6-5; clone_size: once
cdr3_nt: TGTGCCAGCAGCTTAGTCACAGATTCCTCCTACGAGCAGTACTTC; cdr3_aa: CASSLVTDSSYEQYF; j_call: TRBJ2-7; d_call: NA; v_call: TRBV7-2; clone_size: NA
cdr3_nt: TGTTCCAGCAGCTTTTTGGTCGCTAGCGGGAGTTACGGGGAGCTGTTTTTT; cdr3_aa: CSSSFLVASGSYGELFF; j_call: TRBJ2-2; d_call: TRBD2; v_call: TRBV7-9; clone_size: NA